The entry below describes one TCR beta chain. This CDR3 has 13 amino acids. V shed 3 bases and J shed 8 bases, with 13 bases lying between them. The authors obtained PBMCs from 9 to 10 ml of fresh peripheral blood. The entry originates in a study of T cells in Graves' hyperthyroidism and ophthalmopathy. RNA transcripts yielded amplified TCR beta CDR3 regions. TCR CDR3 underwent first-round RT-PCR with the HTBI primer set. TCRdb ran MiXCR on the multiplex PCR reads and lists one entry per CDR3 protein. The repertoire consists of approximately 380,000 distinct CDR3 sequences, with 11% to 15% occurring once and the leading ten covering around 28%.

The material sequenced was blood. The chain links TRBV12-3 or TRBV12-4 to TRBJ1-2, with unresolved D. This TCR derives from a man between 45 and 60 years old with Graves' ophthalmopathy. This CDR3 reads CASSFVSRKGYTF. The CDR3 DNA follows: TGTGCCAGCAGTTTTGTAAGCCGAAAAGGCTACACCTTC.